This T cell receptor beta chain was identified during a study of blood T cell repertoires in COVID-19. Study overall: The United States, Italy and Spain provided the acute and convalescent COVID-19 samples. The analysed material was cDNA or gDNA that came from T cells, B-cell-depleted T cells, or PBMCs.

Germline assignment: CDR1 SGHTS and CDR2 YDEGEE. The CDR3 has 15 residues. Trimming shortened V by 0 bases and J by 4 bases, and 13 bases separated the two germline ends. Original analysis: Estimation of nucleated cell counts relied on the amplification of reference gene primers. Sequenced by immunoSEQ multiplex PCR; TCRdb stores in-frame clones only, minus some. That table is the source of V, J and clone size, and D and trimming were worked out from the DNA. The table includes about 120,000 clones, about 79% detected once. V is TRBV5-8 and J is TRBJ1-1, with D unclear. The receptor was isolated from a man aged 65 to 85 with acute or convalescent COVID-19. Sample: peripheral blood. DNA of the CDR3: TGTGCCAGCAGCTTGGTCCCCCCCGGGGTCACTGAAGCTTTCTTT. The encoded protein is CASSLVPPGVTEAFF.